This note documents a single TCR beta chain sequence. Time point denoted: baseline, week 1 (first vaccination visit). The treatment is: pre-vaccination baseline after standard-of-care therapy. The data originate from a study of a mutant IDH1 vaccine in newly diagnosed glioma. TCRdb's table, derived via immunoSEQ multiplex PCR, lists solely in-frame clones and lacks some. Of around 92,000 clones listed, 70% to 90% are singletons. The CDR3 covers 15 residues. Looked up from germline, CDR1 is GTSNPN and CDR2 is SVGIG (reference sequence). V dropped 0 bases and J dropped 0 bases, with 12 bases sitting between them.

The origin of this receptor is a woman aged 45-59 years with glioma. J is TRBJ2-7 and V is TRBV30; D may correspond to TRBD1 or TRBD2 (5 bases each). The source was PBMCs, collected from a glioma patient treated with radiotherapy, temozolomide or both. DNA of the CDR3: TGTGCCTGGAGTGTACTGTCAGGGAGCTCCTACGAGCAGTACTTC. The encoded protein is CAWSVLSGSSYEQYF. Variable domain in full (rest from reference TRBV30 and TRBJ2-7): SQTIHQWPATLVQPVGSPLSLECTVEGTSNPNLYWYRQAAGRGLQLLFYSVGIGQISSEVPQNLSASRPQDRQFILSSKKLLLSDSGFYLCAWSVLSGSSYEQYFGPGTRLTVT.